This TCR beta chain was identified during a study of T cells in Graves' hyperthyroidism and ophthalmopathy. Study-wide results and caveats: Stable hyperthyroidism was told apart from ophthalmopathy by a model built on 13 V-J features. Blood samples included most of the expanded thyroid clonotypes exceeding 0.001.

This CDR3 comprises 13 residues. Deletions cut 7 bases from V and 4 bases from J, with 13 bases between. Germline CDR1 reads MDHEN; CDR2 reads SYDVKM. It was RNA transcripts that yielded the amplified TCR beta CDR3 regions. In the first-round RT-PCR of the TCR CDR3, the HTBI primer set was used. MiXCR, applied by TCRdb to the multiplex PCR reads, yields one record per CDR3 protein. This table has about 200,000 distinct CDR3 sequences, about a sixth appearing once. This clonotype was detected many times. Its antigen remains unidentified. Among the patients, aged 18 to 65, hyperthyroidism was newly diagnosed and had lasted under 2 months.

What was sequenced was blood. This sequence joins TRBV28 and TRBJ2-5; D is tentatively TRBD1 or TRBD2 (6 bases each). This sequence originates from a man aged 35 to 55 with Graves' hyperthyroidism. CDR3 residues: CASTEGGRETQYF. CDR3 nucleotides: TGTGCCAGCACCGAGGGGGGCCGAGAGACCCAGTACTTC. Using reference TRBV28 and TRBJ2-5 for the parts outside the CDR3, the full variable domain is DVKVTQSSRYLVKRTGEKVFLECVQDMDHENMFWYRQDPGLGLRLIYFSYDVKMKEKGDIPEGYSVSREKKERFSLILESASTNQTSMYLCASTEGGRETQYFGPGTRLLVL.